The 12 T cell receptor beta chains reported below all come from one sample, sequenced in a study of shared clonotypes between healthy human individuals. Only in-frame clones appear in the TCRdb table, and some are missing; sequencing was by immunoSEQ multiplex PCR. This sample has about 2.1 million clones, with 93% found just once. Naive CD8 cells lacked CD45RO and underwent positive selection for CCR7, leaving out terminally differentiated effector memory CD45RA+ cells. The specimen sequenced was naive CD8+ T cells from PBMCs. The receptors shown here come from a man aged 18 to 35 in good health. Some clones in this sample may be carry-over from other donors' samples.

This chain uses TRBV29-1 with TRBJ2-6; D not certain. With 3 bases removed from V and 2 bases from J, the gap between germline ends came to 11 bases. Germline V lookup: CDR1 SQVTM, CDR2 ANQGSEA. CDR3 length: 15 residues. The CDR3 region is CSVEGYTTGANVLTF. CDR3 sequence (DNA): TGCAGCGTTGAGGGGTACACAACTGGGGCCAACGTCCTGACTTTC.

This chain joins TRBV19 and TRBJ1-2; the D is unclear. This CDR3 spans 13 amino acids. The V and J ends lost 3 bases and 6 bases respectively, with 11 bases between them. Germline V gene sequence: CDR1 LNHDA, CDR2 SQIVND (reference sequence). The DNA for the CDR3 is TGTGCCAGTAGTATCTCCCCCGGGAATGGCTACACCTTC. This translates into CASSISPGNGYTF.

This clone is a singleton in its sample. The identical CDR3 is also encoded by other nucleotide sequences in the sample. The rearrangement uses TRBV19 and TRBJ2-7; the match to TRBD1 covers 10 bases. The CDR3 is 14 residues long. The germline V gene encodes CDR1 LNHDA and CDR2 SQIVND (reference sequence). J lost 3 bases, V lost 5 bases, and 4 bases had no gene match. This CDR3 is CASSAGQGGYEQYF. CDR3 bases: TGTGCCAGTAGTGCCGGACAGGGGGGCTACGAGCAGTACTTC.

The count of this clone is one. V gene TRBV7-6 combines with J gene TRBJ2-3; TRBD2 matches 11 bases. Germline V gene lookup returns CDR1 SGHVS and CDR2 FNYEAQ. V lost 5 bases, J lost 0 bases, and 19 bases stayed unmatched. This CDR3 comprises 21 residues. This CDR3 is CASSQGFGGLAVISSTDTQYF. The CDR3 nucleotides are TGTGCCAGCAGCCAAGGGTTTGGGGGACTAGCGGTGATATCTAGCACAGATACGCAGTATTTT.

This clone appeared a few times. Other DNA sequences of this sample code for an identical CDR3. The gene calls are TRBV29-1 and TRBJ1-1, with D tentatively TRBD1 (6 bases). The CDR3 covers 13 residues. Germline V gene sequence: CDR1 SQVTM, CDR2 ANQGSEA. V lost 6 bases to trimming and J lost 4 bases, with 15 bases between them. The CDR3 region is CSVVGGVGTEAFF. In DNA form, the CDR3 reads TGCAGCGTGGTAGGGGGTGTCGGCACTGAAGCTTTCTTT.

The chain combines TRBV5-8 with TRBJ2-7; the D is unclear. Between the trimmed V and J ends, which lost 1 base and 5 bases, there was a span of 10 bases. The germline gives CDR1 SGHTS, CDR2 YDEGEE. This CDR3 has 13 amino acids. DNA for the CDR3: TGTGCCAGCAGCTTGTACACCCTTCACGAGCAGTACTTC. Residues: CASSLYTLHEQYF.

The J gene is TRBJ2-5, the V gene TRBV5-6; D remains unclear. With 0 bases removed from V and 3 bases from J, the gap between germline ends came to 9 bases. Per germline, CDR1 SGHDT and CDR2 YYEEEE. The CDR3 sequence is 14 residues long. The CDR3 here is CASSLENSEETQYF. The CDR3 bases are TGTGCCAGCAGCTTGGAGAATTCTGAAGAGACCCAGTACTTC.

The chain combines TRBV28 with TRBJ1-1; 7 nucleotides line up with TRBD1. This CDR3 has 16 residues. Germline V gene lookup returns CDR1 MDHEN and CDR2 SYDVKM. V lost 6 bases, J lost 6 bases, and 16 bases stayed unmatched. In DNA form, the CDR3 reads TGTGCCAGCAGCTGGGACAGCACGAGGAGGAGCCCTGAAGCTTTCTTT. It specifies CASSWDSTRRSPEAFF. Filled out from reference TRBV28 and TRBJ1-1, the complete variable domain reads DVKVTQSSRYLVKRTGEKVFLECVQDMDHENMFWYRQDPGLGLRLIYFSYDVKMKEKGDIPEGYSVSREKKERFSLILESASTNQTSMYLCASSWDSTRRSPEAFFGQGTRLTVV.

The CDR3 nucleotides are TGTGCCAGCAGTTACCGACAGGAAAACACCATATATTTT. It encodes CASSYRQENTIYF. The chain couples TRBV6-5 to TRBJ1-3, with a weak D call TRBD1 (6 bases). The CDR3 totals 13 residues. V gave up 2 bases and J gave up 6 bases, with 8 bases separating them. Germline CDR1 is MNHEY and CDR2 is SVGAGI.

The V and J genes are TRBV4-1 and TRBJ2-1, with 7 nucleotides matching TRBD2. The V gene's germline CDR1 is MGHRA and CDR2 YSYEKL. The CDR3 contains 15 residues. The V segment lost 3 bases and the J segment 9 bases; nucleotides outside the gene matches: 11. This CDR3 reads CASSQGGSLPSEQFF. The CDR3 nucleotides read TGCGCCAGCAGCCAGGGAGGGAGCCTGCCCTCTGAGCAGTTCTTC.

Only one count was recorded for this clone. The chain joins TRBV6-6 to TRBJ2-1; D tentatively reads TRBD1 or TRBD2 (6 bases each). From germline, CDR1 is MNHNY and CDR2 SVGAGI (reference sequence). Trimming left V 10 bases short and J 1 base short, with 14 bases between. This CDR3 spans 14 amino acids. The chain's CDR3 is CATGGGTSYNEQFF. Written as DNA, the CDR3 is TGTGCCACCGGAGGCGGGACATCCTACAATGAGCAGTTCTTC.

On this clone itself: Other DNA sequences in the same sample also yield this CDR3. The genes are TRBV30 and TRBJ1-1; D perhaps matches TRBD1 (5 bases). This CDR3 has 13 amino acids. Germline V gene sequence: CDR1 GTSNPN, CDR2 SVGIG (reference sequence). Trimming shortened V by 3 bases and J by 0 bases, and 8 bases separated the two germline ends. The CDR3 nucleotides read TGTGCCTGGAGCGGGGGGGTGAACACTGAAGCTTTCTTT. Translation gives CAWSGGVNTEAFF.